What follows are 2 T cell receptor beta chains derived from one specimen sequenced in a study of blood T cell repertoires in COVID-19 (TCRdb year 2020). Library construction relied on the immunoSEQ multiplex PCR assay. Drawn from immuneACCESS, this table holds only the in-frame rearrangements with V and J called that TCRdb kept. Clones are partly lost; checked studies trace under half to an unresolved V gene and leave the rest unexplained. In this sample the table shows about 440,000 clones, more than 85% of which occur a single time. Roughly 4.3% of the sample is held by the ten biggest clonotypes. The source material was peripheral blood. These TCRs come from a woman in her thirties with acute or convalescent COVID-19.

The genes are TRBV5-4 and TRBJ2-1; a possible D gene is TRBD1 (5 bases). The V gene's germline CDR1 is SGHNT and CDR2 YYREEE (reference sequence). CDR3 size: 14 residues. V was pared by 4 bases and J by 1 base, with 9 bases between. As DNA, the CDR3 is TGTGCCAGCAGCCTCCAGGGATCCTACAATGAGCAGTTCTTC. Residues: CASSLQGSYNEQFF.

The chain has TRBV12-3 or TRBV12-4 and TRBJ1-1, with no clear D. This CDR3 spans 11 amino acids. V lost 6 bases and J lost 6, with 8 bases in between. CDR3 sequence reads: CASSGLSEAFF. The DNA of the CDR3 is TGTGCCAGCAGCGGACTTTCTGAAGCTTTCTTT.